Sequencing of this TCR beta chain was carried out in a study of cytomegalovirus exposure and HLA in healthy donors. Study details: In a later analysis, the approximately 120 validation repertoires were reported to have used the same platform as the 550 to 850 first-cohort repertoires. Findings of the study overall: High specificity and sensitivity for cytomegalovirus status were reported for the classifier. Specificity of a few CMV-associated chains for CMV antigens was verified in vitro. Usually a TCR sequence was rare, but some public TCRs were found in many donors.

This CDR3 region has 14 residues. The germline V gene has CDR1 SQVTM and CDR2 ANQGSEA. Trimming stripped 4 bases from V and 2 bases from J, with 11 bases between. Repertoires were generated with immunoSEQ multiplex PCR, while TCRdb's copy carries only in-frame clones and drops some. The data contain roughly 100,000 clones, over 85% of them singletons. Comments on this clone: Its target is not known.

The sequencing sample was made of PBMCs. The rearrangement uses TRBV29-1 and TRBJ2-2; D remains unclear. The TCR originated in a woman aged 18-35 years in good health and CMV-seronegative. CDR3 residues: CSVGTLGNTGELFF. The CDR3 nucleotides are TGCAGCGTTGGTACCCTAGGCAACACCGGGGAGCTGTTTTTT.